These T cell receptor beta chains were read from a single sample in a study of cytomegalovirus exposure and HLA in healthy donors. TCRdb keeps only in-frame clones here, not all; method: immunoSEQ multiplex PCR. In the table there are over 150,000 clones, around 74% of which are singletons. Specimen: PBMCs. The receptors originated from a man aged 18 to 29 in good health and CMV-seronegative. Each CDR3 is given with its conserved first and last residue. D genes are given only for firm matches. Not all rows give a size; the values are once, few, many and, for expanded clones, a class.

j_gene,abundance,d_gene,v_gene,CDR3nt,CDR3aa
TRBJ1-4,.,TRBD1,TRBV9,TGTGCCAGCAGCGGCGACAGGGGCCCTAATGAAAAACTGTTTTTT,CASSGDRGPNEKLFF
TRBJ2-2,.,TRBD1,TRBV29-1,TGCAGCGTTGGGACAGGGGATATGAGCGGGGAGCTGTTTTTT,CSVGTGDMSGELFF
TRBJ2-7,.,TRBD2,TRBV27,TGTGCCAGCAGTCCGACTAGCGGGAAGGTTGACGGGTACGAGCAGTACTTC,CASSPTSGKVDGYEQYF
TRBJ2-7,once,TRBD1,TRBV28,TGTGCCAGCAGTTTGGCACAGGGGGCCTACGAGCAGTACTTC,CASSLAQGAYEQYF
TRBJ2-1,.,.,TRBV19,TGTGCCAGTAGTATAGATCTGGAGAGTTACAATGAGCAGTTCTTC,CASSIDLESYNEQFF
TRBJ2-7,.,TRBD1,TRBV6-6,TGTGCCAGCAGTTACGGGCCGGGACAGGGTATCGACGAGCAGTACTTC,CASSYGPGQGIDEQYF
TRBJ2-3,.,.,TRBV19,TGTGCCAGTAGTATGGGCGGCCGGGGAGGCGATACGCAGTATTTT,CASSMGGRGGDTQYF
TRBJ2-4,once,TRBD2,TRBV4-1,TGCGCCAGCAGCCAACCGTTCCGGGGGGTGACAGCCAAAAACATTCAGTACTTC,CASSQPFRGVTAKNIQYF
TRBJ1-2,.,TRBD1,TRBV4-3,TGCGCCAGCAGCCAAGATCCAGGGGGCGGGCTCTATGGCTACACCTTC,CASSQDPGGGLYGYTF
TRBJ2-4,.,TRBD1,TRBV19,TGTGCCACTAGGGGGCAAGCTCCAAAAAACATTCAGTACTTC,CATRGQAPKNIQYF
TRBJ2-1,.,.,TRBV7-9,TGTGCCAGCAGTCCTGGGAAGGCGGGTGAGCAGTTCTTC,CASSPGKAGEQFF
TRBJ1-3,.,.,TRBV5-6,TGTGCCAGCAGCCGCGGGGGGGTCCGCTCTGGAAACACCATATATTTT,CASSRGGVRSGNTIYF
TRBJ2-3,.,TRBD2,TRBV7-2,TGTGCCAGCAGCTCTGTGACTAGCCCAGACGGGGGAGATACGCAGTATTTT,CASSSVTSPDGGDTQYF
TRBJ1-2,.,.,TRBV28,TGTGCCAGCACCCTTATTCCGGGGAATTCAGTGGGAGGCTACACCTTC,CASTLIPGNSVGGYTF
TRBJ2-1,.,TRBD2,TRBV18,TGTGCCAGCTCACCACAAGTTCGGCCTAGCGGGGGTGATGAGCAGTTCTTC,CASSPQVRPSGGDEQFF
TRBJ2-7,few,TRBD1,TRBV5-6,TGTGCCAGCAGCTTCGGGACAGGGATCTACGAGCAGTACTTC,CASSFGTGIYEQYF
TRBJ2-1,once,.,TRBV4-1,TGCGCCAGCAGCCATCCAAGGGGGAATGAGCAGTTCTTC,CASSHPRGNEQFF
TRBJ1-4,.,TRBD1,TRBV10-1,TGCGCCAGCACCCTCCACAGGGGGCCTGGAGAAAAACTGTTTTTT,CASTLHRGPGEKLFF
TRBJ2-1,.,TRBD2,TRBV7-9,TGTGCCAGCAGCTTAGGGACTAGCGGCGCTAATGAGCAGTTCTTC,CASSLGTSGANEQFF
TRBJ1-5,few,.,TRBV15,TGTGCCACCAGCGGTCGTTACGGAACGCTACGAGGTACTGATGGGCCCCAGCATTTT,CATSGRYGTLRGTDGPQHF
TRBJ2-2,.,TRBD2,TRBV7-2,TGTGCCAGCAGCTTAGTTCCGGGAGGCGGGGAGCTGTTTTTT,CASSLVPGGGELFF
TRBJ2-7,.,TRBD1,TRBV9,TGTGCCAGCAGCGTAGGGGTGACAGGGGAGGACGAGCAGTACTTC,CASSVGVTGEDEQYF
TRBJ2-1,.,TRBD2,TRBV27,TGTGCCAGCAGTTTTGGGCGGGAGTTGAATGAGCAGTTCTTC,CASSFGRELNEQFF
TRBJ1-3,.,TRBD1,TRBV7-9,TGTGCCAGCAGGGGGGACAGACGAACAGGAAACACCATATATTTT,CASRGDRRTGNTIYF
TRBJ2-7,.,TRBD1,TRBV25-1,TGTGCCAGCAGTGAAAGGGGGACAGTCTCCTACGAGCAGTACTTC,CASSERGTVSYEQYF
TRBJ2-5,.,TRBD2,TRBV19,TGTGCCAGTAGTCTTGGCGGGGGGGCCGCAGAGACCCAGTACTTC,CASSLGGGAAETQYF
TRBJ1-5,few,.,TRBV7-6,TGTGCCAGCAGCCCCGCGGGGTGGTTGAGCAATCAGCCCCAGCATTTT,CASSPAGWLSNQPQHF
TRBJ2-2,.,.,TRBV6-5,TGTGCCAGCAGTTACTCCGGGTACACCGGGGAGCTGTTTTTT,CASSYSGYTGELFF
TRBJ1-4,few,.,TRBV30,TGTGCCTGGAGAGGGGGTCATGAAAAACTGTTTTTT,CAWRGGHEKLFF
TRBJ1-2,few,TRBD1,TRBV30,TGTGCCTGGAGTCCCCACAGGGGACTCAACTATGGCTACACCTTC,CAWSPHRGLNYGYTF
TRBJ1-2,.,TRBD1,TRBV29-1,TGCAGCACGAGGGGAGACAGGGACCATGGCTACACCTTC,CSTRGDRDHGYTF
TRBJ2-3,.,TRBD1,TRBV19,TGTGCCAGTCAGGACAGGGGAGGGGATACGCAGTATTTT,CASQDRGGDTQYF
TRBJ1-1,.,.,TRBV6-5,TGTGCCGCTAGGATGGGGCGGAACACTGAAGCTTTCTTT,CAARMGRNTEAFF
TRBJ1-3,.,.,TRBV6-5,TGTGCCACCTCCCAGGGCGGAGAAAACACCATATATTTT,CATSQGGENTIYF
TRBJ2-4,.,.,TRBV11-3,TGTGCCAGCAGCTCCGACACGGAAAACATTCAGTACTTC,CASSSDTENIQYF
TRBJ2-5,few,.,TRBV30,TGTGCCTGGAGTCCCTCAGGGTCACAAGAGACCCAGTACTTC,CAWSPSGSQETQYF
TRBJ2-5,.,.,TRBV5-4,TGTGCCAGCAGCTTGGCCGAGACCCTCGGGGAGACCCAGTACTTC,CASSLAETLGETQYF
TRBJ1-2,.,.,TRBV27,TGTGCCAGCAGTTCGCGACTTGGCTATGGCTACACCTTC,CASSSRLGYGYTF
TRBJ2-2,once,TRBD2,TRBV5-4,TGTGCCAGCAGCCCTGGACTAGCGGGGAACACCGGGGAGCTGTTTTTT,CASSPGLAGNTGELFF
TRBJ2-7,.,TRBD2,TRBV5-4,TGTGCCAGCCCACCCCTCCTGCGGGGGAGCTCCTACGAGCAGTACTTC,CASPPLLRGSSYEQYF
TRBJ2-2,.,TRBD1,TRBV27,TGTGCCAGCAGTTCAGTCTGGACAGGTCCTCTGACCGGGGAGCTGTTTTTT,CASSSVWTGPLTGELFF
TRBJ1-2,.,.,TRBV5-6,TGTGCCAGCACCCAAGGTGGAGCCTATGGCTACACCTTC,CASTQGGAYGYTF
TRBJ1-1,once,.,TRBV10-3,TGTGCCATCGAGGGGGATTCTCGGACTGAAGCTTTCTTT,CAIEGDSRTEAFF
TRBJ1-2,.,.,TRBV4-3,TGCGCCAGCAGCCAAGGAGGGAGGGGTGGCTACACCTTC,CASSQGGRGGYTF
TRBJ2-2,.,.,TRBV9,TGTGCCAGCAGCCCGCGGGACACCGGGGAGCTGTTTTTT,CASSPRDTGELFF
TRBJ2-7,.,TRBD2,TRBV9,TGTGCCAGCAGCGTAGACCCGGGAGGGTCCTTCTACGAGCAGTACTTC,CASSVDPGGSFYEQYF
TRBJ2-1,.,.,TRBV30,TGTGCCTGGACCGTAGGAACAGGGTCATTTTACAATGAGCAGTTCTTC,CAWTVGTGSFYNEQFF
TRBJ2-1,.,TRBD2,TRBV5-1,TGCGCCAGCAGCTTGGCTAGCGGGTATAACAATGAGCAGTTCTTC,CASSLASGYNNEQFF